This passage covers 2 T cell receptor beta chains from one sample sequenced in a study of CD8 T cells in Susac syndrome. An amount of RNA that ranged from roughly 0.5 to 1 ug was reverse transcribed with random hexamers. TCRdb itself ran the immunoSEQ multiplex PCR reads through MiXCR, one entry per CDR3 protein. This table holds about 300,000 distinct CDR3 sequences, almost 85% found once. The sample consisted of CD8+ T cells from PBMCs. The receptors were gathered from a human donor with multiple sclerosis.

This clonotype was detected only a few times. This sequence joins TRBV28 and TRBJ2-5; 8 nucleotides line up with TRBD1. J lost 5 bases, V lost 4 bases, and 15 bases had no gene match. The CDR3 has 17 residues. Germline lookup yields CDR1 MDHEN and CDR2 SYDVKM. The CDR3 spells CASSSLPRDRLDETQYF. CDR3 nucleotide sequence: TGTGCCAGCAGTTCCTTACCCCGGGACAGGTTAGACGAGACCCAGTACTTC.

The chain joins TRBV27 to TRBJ2-2, with D possibly being TRBD1 (6 bases). Trimming removed 9 bases at V and 5 bases at J, with 13 bases between. Germline values: CDR1 MNHEY, CDR2 SMNVEV (reference sequence). CDR3 length: 13 amino acids. The chain's CDR3 is CASIQGRTGELFF. CDR3 coding DNA: TGTGCCAGTATACAGGGTCGGACCGGGGAGCTGTTTTTT.